The rows below give T cell receptor beta chains drawn from one sample of a study of post-analysis software for immune sequencing data. TCRdb itself ran the PCR reads through MiXCR, one entry per CDR3 protein. The top ten clones hold less than 8% of a sample with roughly 400,000 distinct CDR3 sequences, approximately 37% of them seen once. The sequenced sample was blood. These receptors all stem from a girl aged 2-10 years with multiple sclerosis. Both conserved end residues are part of each CDR3. D genes are given only for firm matches. The size entry is marked missing in some rows and otherwise reads once, few, many or a size class.

d_gene,v_gene,abundance,j_gene,CDR3aa,CDR3nt
TRBD2,TRBV7-8,-,TRBJ2-3,CASSLLSGGNTDTQYF,TGTGCCAGCAGCTTACTTAGCGGGGGTAACACAGATACGCAGTATTTT
-,TRBV11-2,few,TRBJ2-5,CASSLDTAHQETQYF,TGTGCCAGCAGCTTAGATACCGCACACCAAGAGACCCAGTACTTC
TRBD2,TRBV29-1,-,TRBJ2-1,CSFTIGGNNEQFF,TGCAGCTTTACTATCGGGGGGAACAATGAGCAGTTCTTC
-,TRBV24-1,-,TRBJ1-5,CATSDFGENQPQHF,TGTGCCACCAGTGATTTTGGGGAAAATCAGCCCCAGCATTTT
-,TRBV2,few,TRBJ2-4,CASSVQGRRAKNIQYF,TGTGCCAGCAGTGTCCAGGGGCGGAGAGCCAAAAACATTCAGTACTTC
TRBD1,TRBV12-3/TRBV12-4,-,TRBJ1-2,CASSPGQPKFYGYTF,TGTGCCAGCAGTCCGGGACAGCCCAAGTTCTATGGCTACACCTTC
-,TRBV29-1,few,TRBJ2-1,CSVEGGTAQFF,TGCAGCGTGGAGGGCGGGACTGCTCAGTTCTTC
TRBD2,TRBV6-2/TRBV6-3,once,TRBJ2-3,CASSRLAGRPIDTQYF,TGTGCCAGCAGCCGACTAGCGGGAAGACCCATAGATACGCAGTATTTT
TRBD1,TRBV28,-,TRBJ2-1,CASGQGGLYNEQFF,TGTGCCAGCGGACAGGGGGGATTATACAATGAGCAGTTCTTC
-,TRBV7-8,few,TRBJ1-6,CASRPPGNYNSPLHF,TGTGCCAGCCGACCCCCGGGAAATTATAATTCACCCCTCCACTTT
-,TRBV3-1,-,TRBJ2-1,CASSPPWAGISYNEQFF,TGTGCCAGCAGCCCCCCTTGGGCGGGGATATCCTACAATGAGCAGTTCTTC
TRBD2,TRBV7-3,few,TRBJ2-1,CASSKTSGVYNEQFF,TGTGCCAGCAGCAAAACTAGCGGGGTCTACAATGAGCAGTTCTTC
TRBD1,TRBV7-9,-,TRBJ1-2,CASSERTGKNGYTF,TGTGCCAGCAGCGAGAGGACAGGGAAGAATGGCTACACCTTC
-,TRBV5-5,-,TRBJ1-6,CASGPGTKSSPLHF,TGTGCCAGCGGACCCGGGACAAAGAGTTCACCCCTCCACTTT
-,TRBV29-1,-,TRBJ2-7,CSISLSSYEQYF,TGCAGTATCAGTTTGAGCTCCTACGAGCAGTACTTC
TRBD2,TRBV4-3,few,TRBJ2-1,CASSRGKFVAGDNEQFF,TGCGCCAGCAGCCGCGGAAAATTCGTAGCGGGAGACAATGAGCAGTTCTTC
-,TRBV7-3,-,TRBJ2-1,CASSETGGDYNEQFF,TGTGCCAGCAGCGAGACAGGAGGAGACTACAATGAGCAGTTCTTC
-,TRBV28,-,TRBJ2-4,CASSPHPKNIQYF,TGTGCCAGCAGTCCCCATCCGAAAAACATTCAGTACTTC
TRBD1,TRBV5-1,-,TRBJ1-1,CTSSLGGQGAGTEAFF,TGCACCAGCAGCTTGGGGGGGCAGGGGGCTGGCACTGAAGCTTTCTTT
TRBD2,TRBV12-3/TRBV12-4,few,TRBJ2-7,CASSPMTSVSYNEQYF,TGTGCCAGCAGCCCAATGACTAGCGTCTCCTACAATGAGCAGTACTTC
-,TRBV7-2,-,TRBJ2-7,CASSSGRAVEGYEQYF,TGTGCCAGCAGCTCGGGTCGGGCAGTGGAGGGCTACGAGCAGTACTTC
-,TRBV2,few,TRBJ2-5,CAVRLDLQETQYF,TGTGCCGTGCGACTAGACCTACAAGAGACCCAGTACTTC
TRBD1,TRBV20-1,-,TRBJ1-6,CSAGVGGQLNSPLHF,TGCAGTGCCGGCGTCGGGGGACAGCTTAATTCACCCCTCCACTTT
-,TRBV12-3/TRBV12-4,-,TRBJ1-2,CASSQGEAYGYTF,TGTGCCAGCAGTCAAGGGGAGGCCTATGGCTACACCTTC
-,TRBV5-1,once,TRBJ2-5,CASSTKTGPRETQYF,TGCGCCAGCAGCACTAAGACAGGCCCAAGAGAGACCCAGTACTTC
-,TRBV29-1,-,TRBJ2-7,CSVEKGHHEQYF,TGCAGCGTTGAAAAGGGCCACCACGAGCAGTACTTC
TRBD1,TRBV5-1,-,TRBJ1-4,CASSSRGGGSEKLFF,TGCGCCAGCAGCTCCCGGGGAGGGGGCAGTGAAAAACTGTTTTTT
TRBD1,TRBV2,few,TRBJ2-5,CASSREQGQETQYF,TGTGCCAGCAGCAGAGAACAGGGGCAAGAGACCCAGTACTTC
-,TRBV29-1,-,TRBJ1-2,CSVDDSAIEGYTF,TGCAGCGTTGACGATTCAGCCATTGAAGGCTACACCTTC
-,TRBV29-1,-,TRBJ2-7,CSVEGVLVREQYF,TGCAGCGTTGAGGGGGTACTAGTCCGCGAGCAGTACTTC
TRBD2,TRBV5-1,-,TRBJ2-5,CASSRGLAGIQETQYF,TGCGCCAGCAGCCGAGGACTAGCGGGGATCCAAGAGACCCAGTACTTC
-,TRBV6-2/TRBV6-3,once,TRBJ2-1,CASSTPGLNEQFF,TGTGCCAGCTCCACACCGGGGTTGAATGAGCAGTTCTTC
TRBD2,TRBV19,-,TRBJ2-1,CASSIRLAANEQFF,TGTGCCAGTAGTATTCGGCTAGCGGCCAATGAGCAGTTCTTC
-,TRBV29-1,-,TRBJ2-1,CSVSTTRSYNEQFF,TGCAGCGTTTCGACCACGCGATCCTACAATGAGCAGTTCTTC
-,TRBV4-2,-,TRBJ2-5,CASSQDPQLGIGETQYF,TGTGCCAGCAGCCAAGACCCCCAACTAGGGATTGGGGAGACCCAGTACTTC
TRBD1,TRBV5-6,-,TRBJ1-1,CASSLAVADRVFTEAFF,TGTGCCAGCAGCTTGGCGGTGGCTGACAGGGTCTTCACTGAAGCTTTCTTT
TRBD2,TRBV20-1,-,TRBJ2-3,CSASLWRGAHQDTQYF,TGCAGTGCTAGTTTATGGCGGGGGGCCCACCAAGATACGCAGTATTTT
TRBD2,TRBV7-3,many,TRBJ2-1,CASSLVAGGPVQFF,TGTGCCAGCAGCTTAGTAGCGGGGGGGCCGGTGCAGTTCTTC
TRBD1,TRBV29-1,-,TRBJ2-7,CSVKNGTGLYEQYF,TGCAGCGTCAAGAACGGGACAGGCCTCTACGAGCAGTACTTC
TRBD1,TRBV18,few,TRBJ2-5,CASSGQGNQETQYF,TGTGCCAGCTCAGGACAGGGGAACCAAGAGACCCAGTACTTC
-,TRBV7-2,-,TRBJ2-7,CASSALPAAYEQYF,TGTGCCAGCAGCGCCCTCCCGGCTGCCTACGAGCAGTACTTC
-,TRBV5-1,-,TRBJ2-5,CASSLWTIQETQYF,TGCGCCAGCAGCTTGTGGACGATCCAAGAGACCCAGTACTTC
-,TRBV7-2,-,TRBJ1-6,CASSWGDLNSPLHF,TGTGCCAGCAGCTGGGGGGATCTAAATTCACCCCTCCACTTT
-,TRBV14,-,TRBJ2-2,CASSHYRRDGELFF,TGTGCCAGCAGCCACTATCGACGGGACGGGGAGCTGTTTTTT
-,TRBV20-1,-,TRBJ1-6,CSAPGVGTSPLHF,TGCAGTGCTCCGGGGGTTGGTACTTCACCCCTCCACTTT
-,TRBV29-1,-,TRBJ2-3,CSVEDSSTDTQYF,TGCAGCGTTGAAGACTCTAGCACAGATACGCAGTATTTT
-,TRBV7-9,once,TRBJ2-7,CASSLMSGYEQYF,TGTGCCAGCAGCTTAATGAGCGGATACGAGCAGTACTTC
-,TRBV20-1,few,TRBJ1-2,CSASGRPNAYGYTF,TGCAGTGCTTCGGGACGCCCTAATGCCTATGGCTACACCTTC
-,TRBV27,-,TRBJ1-2,CASSLSGLKGYTF,TGTGCCAGCAGTTTATCAGGGCTGAAGGGCTACACCTTC
-,TRBV7-7,-,TRBJ2-2,CASSLATPVYTGELFF,TGTGCCAGCAGCTTAGCCACCCCAGTGTACACCGGGGAGCTGTTTTTT
-,TRBV7-3,-,TRBJ2-3,CASSRLARVGTDTQYF,TGTGCCAGCAGCCGGCTAGCGAGAGTAGGTACAGATACGCAGTATTTT
-,TRBV11-1,-,TRBJ1-5,CASSSSGQPQHF,TGTGCCAGCAGCTCATCGGGACAGCCCCAGCATTTT
-,TRBV7-2,-,TRBJ2-3,CASSPVTPWDTDTQYF,TGTGCCAGCAGCCCGGTAACTCCATGGGACACAGATACGCAGTATTTT
-,TRBV24-1,many,TRBJ2-7,CATSDGSYEQYF,TGTGCCACCAGCGATGGATCCTACGAGCAGTACTTC
-,TRBV7-2,-,TRBJ1-4,CASSPRPGLPNEKLFF,TGTGCCAGCAGCCCCCGCCCAGGGTTACCGAATGAAAAACTGTTTTTT